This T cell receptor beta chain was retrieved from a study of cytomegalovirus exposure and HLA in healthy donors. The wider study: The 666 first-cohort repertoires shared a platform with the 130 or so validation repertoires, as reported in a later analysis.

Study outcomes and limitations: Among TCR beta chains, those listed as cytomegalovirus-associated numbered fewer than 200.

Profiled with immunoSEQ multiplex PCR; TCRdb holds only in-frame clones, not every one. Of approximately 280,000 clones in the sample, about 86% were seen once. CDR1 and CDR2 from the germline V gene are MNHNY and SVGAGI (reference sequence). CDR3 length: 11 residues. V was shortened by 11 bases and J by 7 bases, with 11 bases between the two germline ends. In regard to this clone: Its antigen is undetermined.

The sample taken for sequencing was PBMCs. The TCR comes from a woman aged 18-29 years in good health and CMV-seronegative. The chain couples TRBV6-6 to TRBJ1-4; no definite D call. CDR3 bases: TGTGCCTCCCGGGGTGGTGAAAAACTGTTTTTT. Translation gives CASRGGEKLFF.